This T cell receptor beta chain was sequenced for a study of blood T cells in healthy people across ages. J gave up 12 bases and V 4 bases, and 14 bases lay outside the gene matches. The CDR3 sequence is 15 residues long. Germline assignment: CDR1 MNHEY and CDR2 SVGEGT. Study observations and caveats: The long-lived group displayed more naive CD4+ cells, plus higher diversity, than the aged donors did.

Primers used in a second PCR of about 6 to 11 cycles were a sample-barcoded 5' primer and a J-beta primer mix. In TCRdb, the 5' RACE reads were re-called with MiXCR into one record per CDR3 protein. In the table there are about 1.4 million distinct CDR3 sequences, roughly 60% of which are singletons. On this clonotype: Its antigen is unidentified.

The rearrangement joins TRBV6-2 or TRBV6-3 to TRBJ2-1; 8 positions agree with TRBD1. The source of this sequence is a man aged 18 to 29 in good health. Sequenced sample: blood. The CDR3 nucleotides are TGTGCCAGCAGTTTACCGGGACAGGCCTATTTTCGGCAGTTCTTC. Translation gives CASSLPGQAYFRQFF.